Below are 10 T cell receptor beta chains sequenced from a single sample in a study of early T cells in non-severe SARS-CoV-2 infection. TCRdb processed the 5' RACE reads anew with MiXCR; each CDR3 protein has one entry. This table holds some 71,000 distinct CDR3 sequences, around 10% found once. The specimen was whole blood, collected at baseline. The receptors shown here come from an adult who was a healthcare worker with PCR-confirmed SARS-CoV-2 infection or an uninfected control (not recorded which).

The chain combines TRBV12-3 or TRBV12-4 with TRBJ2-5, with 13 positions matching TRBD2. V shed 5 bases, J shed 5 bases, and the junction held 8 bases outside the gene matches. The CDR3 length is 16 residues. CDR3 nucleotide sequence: TGTGCCAGCAGTCCTACTAGCGGGAGGGCTGGGGAGACCCAGTACTTC. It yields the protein CASSPTSGRAGETQYF.

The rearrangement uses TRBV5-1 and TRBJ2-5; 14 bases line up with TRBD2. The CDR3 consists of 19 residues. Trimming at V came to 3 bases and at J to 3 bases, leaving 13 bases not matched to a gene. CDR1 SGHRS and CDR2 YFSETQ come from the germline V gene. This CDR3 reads CASSYYSRLAGGSEETQYF. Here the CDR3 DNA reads TGCGCCAGCAGCTACTACTCCAGACTAGCGGGAGGGTCAGAAGAGACCCAGTACTTC. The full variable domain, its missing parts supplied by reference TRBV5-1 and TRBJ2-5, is KAGVTQTPRYLIKTRGQQVTLSCSPISGHRSVSWYQQTPGQGLQFLFEYFSETQRNKGNFPGRFSGRQFSNSRSEMNVSTLELGDSALYLCASSYYSRLAGGSEETQYFGPGTRLLVL.

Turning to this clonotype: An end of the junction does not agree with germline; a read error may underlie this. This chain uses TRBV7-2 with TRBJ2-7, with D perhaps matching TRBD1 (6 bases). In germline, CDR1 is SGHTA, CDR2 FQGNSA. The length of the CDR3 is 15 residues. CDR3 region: CVSSITGTQSYEQYF. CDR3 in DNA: TGTGTCAGCAGCATCACAGGGACCCAATCCTACGAGCAGTACTTC.

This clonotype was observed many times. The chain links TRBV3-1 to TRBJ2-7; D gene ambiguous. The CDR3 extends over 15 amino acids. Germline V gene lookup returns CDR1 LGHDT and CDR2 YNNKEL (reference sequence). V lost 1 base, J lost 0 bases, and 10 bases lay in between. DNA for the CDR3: TGTGCCAGCAGCCAAGGGGCGATAAGCTCCTACGAGCAGTACTTC. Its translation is CASSQGAISSYEQYF.

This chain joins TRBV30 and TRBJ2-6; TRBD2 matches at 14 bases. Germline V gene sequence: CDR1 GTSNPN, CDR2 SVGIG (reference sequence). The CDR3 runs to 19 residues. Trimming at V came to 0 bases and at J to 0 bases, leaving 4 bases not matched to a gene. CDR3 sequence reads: CAWSVPTSGRASGANVLTF. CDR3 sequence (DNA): TGTGCCTGGAGTGTACCGACTAGCGGGAGGGCCTCTGGGGCCAACGTCCTGACTTTC. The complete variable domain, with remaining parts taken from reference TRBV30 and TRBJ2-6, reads SQTIHQWPATLVQPVGSPLSLECTVEGTSNPNLYWYRQAAGRGLQLLFYSVGIGQISSEVPQNLSASRPQDRQFILSSKKLLLSDSGFYLCAWSVPTSGRASGANVLTFGAGSRLTVL.

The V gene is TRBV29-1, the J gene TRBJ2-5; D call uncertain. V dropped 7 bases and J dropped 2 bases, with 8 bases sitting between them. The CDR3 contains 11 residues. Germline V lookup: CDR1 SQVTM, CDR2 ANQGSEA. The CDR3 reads CSGGSQETQYF. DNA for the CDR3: TGCAGCGGCGGCAGTCAAGAGACCCAGTACTTC.

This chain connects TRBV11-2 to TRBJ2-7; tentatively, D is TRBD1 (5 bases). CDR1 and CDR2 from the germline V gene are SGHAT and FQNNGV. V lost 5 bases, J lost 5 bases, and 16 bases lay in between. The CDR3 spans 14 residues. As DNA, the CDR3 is TGTGCCAGCAGCCCCTTTCAGGGCCGGAACGAGCAGTACTTC. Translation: CASSPFQGRNEQYF. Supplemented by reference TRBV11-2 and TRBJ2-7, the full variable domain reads EAGVAQSPRYKIIEKRQSVAFWCNPISGHATLYWYQQILGQGPKLLIQFQNNGVVDDSQLPKDRFSAERLKGVDSTLKIQPAKLEDSAVYLCASSPFQGRNEQYFGPGTRLTVT.

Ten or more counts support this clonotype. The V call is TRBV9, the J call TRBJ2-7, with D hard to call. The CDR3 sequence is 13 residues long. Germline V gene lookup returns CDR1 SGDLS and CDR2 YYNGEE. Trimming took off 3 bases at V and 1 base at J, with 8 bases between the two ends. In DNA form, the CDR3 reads TGTGCCAGCAGCGAGGGCCCATCCTACGAGCAGTACTTC. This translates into CASSEGPSYEQYF.

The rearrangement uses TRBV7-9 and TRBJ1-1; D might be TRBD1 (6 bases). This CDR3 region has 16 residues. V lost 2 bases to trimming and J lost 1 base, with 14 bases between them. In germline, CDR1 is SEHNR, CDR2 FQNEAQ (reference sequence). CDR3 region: CASSLLRGTRNTEAFF. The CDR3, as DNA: TGTGCCAGCAGCTTATTAAGGGGGACAAGGAACACTGAAGCTTTCTTT.

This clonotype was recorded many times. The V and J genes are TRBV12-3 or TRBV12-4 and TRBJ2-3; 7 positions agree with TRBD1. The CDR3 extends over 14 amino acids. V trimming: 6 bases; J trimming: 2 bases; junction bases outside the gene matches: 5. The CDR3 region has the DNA TGTGCCAGCAGCACCCAGGGGGTCACAGATACGCAGTATTTT. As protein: CASSTQGVTDTQYF.